Sequencing of this T cell receptor beta chain was carried out in a study of T cell repertoires in cytomegalovirus infection. Germline CDR1 LGHNA, CDR2 YSLEER. Trimming took off 3 bases at V and 1 base at J, with 22 bases between the two ends. The CDR3 has 18 amino acids. This clonotype showed up just a few times. The antigen is not known. From the reads, TCRdb called clonotypes with MiXCR, one entry per CDR3 protein. Among around 300,000 distinct CDR3 sequences, approximately 22% were seen once, and the ten largest hold roughly 19%. Here the sequenced sample was cultured PBMCs, taken from culture after CMV antigen stimulation. This chain connects TRBV4-3 to TRBJ2-7; possibly TRBD2 for D (6 bases). This TCR came from a human donor in good health (CMV status not recorded). Some clones in this sample may be carry-over from other donors' samples. The CDR3, as DNA: TGCGCCAGCAGCCACAAGGTAGAACTAGCTCGCCCTTCCTACGAGCAGTACGTC. Its protein product is CASSHKVELARPSYEQYV.